The 9 T cell receptor beta chains below all came from one sample that was sequenced in a study of blood T cells in healthy people across ages. Through a sample-barcoded 5' primer and a J-beta primer mix, a second PCR was run for roughly 6 to 12 cycles. MiXCR, applied by TCRdb to the 5' RACE reads, yields one record per CDR3 protein. The data hold around 780,000 distinct CDR3 sequences, with roughly 50% observed a single time. Sequencing was done on a sample of blood. The receptors here all came from a man aged 35 to 55 in good health.

The genes are TRBV5-1 and TRBJ2-2; TRBD2 agrees at 14 bases. Germline assignment: CDR1 SGHRS and CDR2 YFSETQ. The CDR3 is made up of 15 amino acids. V was pared by 4 bases and J by 6 bases, with 2 bases of the junction left unmatched. CDR3 residues: CASSAGLAGAGELFF. For the CDR3, the DNA is TGCGCCAGCAGCGCGGGACTAGCGGGAGCCGGGGAGCTGTTTTTT.

V and J are TRBV18 and TRBJ2-4; possible D gene TRBD2, 5 bases. With the DNA end fitting TRBJ2-7 better, the J assignment may be wrong. Per the germline V gene, CDR1 is KGHSH and CDR2 is LQKENI. There are 13 residues in the CDR3. CDR3: CASSPSVGDEQYF. The CDR3, as DNA: TGTGCCAGCTCACCGTCGGTCGGGGACGAGCAGTACTTC.

The sample holds a few counts of this clonotype. The rearrangement links TRBV20-1 to TRBJ2-4; D ambiguous. The CDR3 sequence is 10 residues long. With 0 bases removed from V and 7 bases from J, the gap between germline ends came to 1 base. Germline V gene sequence: CDR1 DFQATT, CDR2 SNEGSKA (reference sequence). The CDR3 DNA follows: TGCAGTGCTAGAGATAACATTCAGTACTTC. Translation gives CSARDNIQYF.

This clonotype has a count of ten or more. The J gene is TRBJ2-7, the V gene TRBV6-4, with a possible D match to TRBD2 (6 bases). The CDR3 contains 14 residues. Trimming left V 9 bases short and J 7 bases short, with 22 bases between. Germline V gene sequence: CDR1 MRHNA, CDR2 SNTAGT. CDR3 region: CARRDPRGMGEQYF. The CDR3 bases are TGTGCCAGGAGGGATCCTCGCGGGATGGGGGAGCAGTACTTC.

This clonotype was counted only a few times. J is TRBJ2-1 and V is TRBV4-2; TRBD2 agrees at 15 bases. This CDR3 has 20 residues. Germline-derived CDR1 and CDR2 are LGHNA and YNFKEQ. The V gene end was trimmed by 0 bases and the J gene end by 4 bases; junction bases not matched to a gene: 10. In DNA form, the CDR3 reads TGTGCCAGCAGCCAAGAACCACCGGGACTAGCGGGAGGATTTTACAATGAGCAGTTCTTC. Translated: CASSQEPPGLAGGFYNEQFF.

The chain links TRBV6-2 or TRBV6-3 to TRBJ1-1; TRBD1 might be the D (5 bases). The CDR3 loop spans 13 amino acids. The V gene lost 7 bases and the J gene lost 4 bases, with 13 bases spanning the gap. The V gene's germline CDR1 is MNHEY and CDR2 SVGEGT. DNA of the CDR3: TGTGCCAGCAAAACAGGTAACCCCACTGAAGCTTTCTTT. Residues: CASKTGNPTEAFF.

The chain recombines TRBV6-2 or TRBV6-3 with TRBJ1-2; D is possibly TRBD1 (6 bases). This CDR3 is 17 amino acids long. The germline gives CDR1 MNHEY, CDR2 SVGEGT. V was clipped by 2 bases and J by 1 base, with 17 bases between them. DNA for the CDR3: TGTGCCAGCAGTTACGGGGGCAGGGAAGTCCTTAACTATGGCTACACCTTC. Its translation: CASSYGGREVLNYGYTF.

This clonotype turned up a few times. CDR3 amino acids: CASSQDRWGFGDRSVAANYGYTF. CDR3 DNA sequence: TGCGCCAGCAGCCAAGATCGGTGGGGCTTCGGGGACCGATCCGTTGCCGCTAACTATGGCTACACCTTC. The V call is TRBV4-3, the J call TRBJ1-2, with D perhaps matching TRBD1 (5 bases). Per germline, CDR1 LGHNA and CDR2 YSLEER. Trimming pared 0 bases from V and 0 bases from J, leaving 32 bases between. This CDR3 has 23 residues.

V gene TRBV5-1 combines with J gene TRBJ2-7, with 13 bases lining up with TRBD2. V shed 4 bases, J shed 6 bases, and the junction held 10 bases outside the gene matches. The CDR3 consists of 16 residues. The germline V gene encodes CDR1 SGHRS and CDR2 YFSETQ. In nucleotides, the CDR3 is TGCGCCAGCAGCCAAAGACTAGCGGGAGGAGGGAGCGAGCAGTACTTC. Translated, it gives CASSQRLAGGGSEQYF.